This entry features one T cell receptor (beta chain) sequence. Its antigen is not identified. The sample originates from a study of CD8+ T cells in alopecia areata. Whole-study context: The duration of tofacitinib was 6 to 18 months, with 6 months off drug afterward. Findings and limits, study-wide: An increase in clonality over normal scalp was evident in lesional scalp, especially alopecia totalis/universalis. Scalp samples also yield sequences from resident alphabeta T cells of normal skin.

Germline CDR1 SGHVS, CDR2 FQNEAQ. The CDR3 consists of 15 residues. Trimming took off 4 bases at V and 3 bases at J, with 12 bases between the two ends. RNA extraction and reverse transcription yielded cDNA as sequencing template. This table comes from immunoSEQ multiplex PCR, and its TCRdb copy is limited to in-frame clones, with some not included. The table lists 160,000 or so clones, less than 80% of them singletons. The chain carries TRBV7-8 and TRBJ2-2, with D possibly TRBD1 on 6 matching bases. The sequences come from CD8+ T cells sorted from blood, collected at week 0. This clonotype was sampled from a human donor with alopecia areata. The DNA for the CDR3 is TGTGCCAGCAGCTCCAAAAGGGGGTACACCGGGGAGCTGTTTTTT. It codes for CASSSKRGYTGELFF. Full variable domain (remainder filled in from reference TRBV7-8 and TRBJ2-2): GAGVSQSPRYKVAKRGQDVALRCDPISGHVSLFWYQQALGQGPEFLTYFQNEAQLDKSGLPSDRFFAERPEGSVSTLKIQRTQQEDSAVYLCASSSKRGYTGELFFGEGSRLTVL.